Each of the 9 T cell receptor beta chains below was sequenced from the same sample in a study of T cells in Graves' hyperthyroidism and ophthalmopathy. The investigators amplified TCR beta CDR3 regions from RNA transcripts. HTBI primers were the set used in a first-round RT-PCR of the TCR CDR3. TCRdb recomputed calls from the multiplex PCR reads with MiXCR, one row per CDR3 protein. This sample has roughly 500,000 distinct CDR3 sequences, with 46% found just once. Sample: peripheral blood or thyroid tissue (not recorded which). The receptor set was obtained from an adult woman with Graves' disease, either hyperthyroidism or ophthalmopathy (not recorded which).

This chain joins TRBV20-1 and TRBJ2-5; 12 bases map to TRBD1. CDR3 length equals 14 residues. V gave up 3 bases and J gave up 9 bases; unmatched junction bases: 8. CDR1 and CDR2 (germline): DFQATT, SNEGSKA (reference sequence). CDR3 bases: TGCAGTGCTAGTGGGACAGGGGGCAATCAGCCCCAGTACTTC. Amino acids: CSASGTGGNQPQYF.

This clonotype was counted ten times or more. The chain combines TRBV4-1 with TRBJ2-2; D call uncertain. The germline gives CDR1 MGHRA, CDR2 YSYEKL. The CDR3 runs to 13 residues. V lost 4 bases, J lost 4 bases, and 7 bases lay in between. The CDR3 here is CASSLAFTGELFF. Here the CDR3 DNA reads TGCGCCAGCAGCCTTGCTTTCACCGGGGAGCTGTTTTTT.

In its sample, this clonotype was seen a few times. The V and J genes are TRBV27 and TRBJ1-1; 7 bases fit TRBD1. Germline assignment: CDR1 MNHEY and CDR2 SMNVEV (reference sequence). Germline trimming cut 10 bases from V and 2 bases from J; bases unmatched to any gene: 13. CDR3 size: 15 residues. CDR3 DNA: TGTGCCACCAGGGGGTACTCGGCGGGAAACACTGAAGCTTTCTTT. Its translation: CATRGYSAGNTEAFF.

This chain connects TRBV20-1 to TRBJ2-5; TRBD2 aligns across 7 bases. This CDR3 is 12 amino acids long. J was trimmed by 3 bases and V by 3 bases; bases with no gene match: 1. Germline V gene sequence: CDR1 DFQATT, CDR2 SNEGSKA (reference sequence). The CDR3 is CSASRGEETQYF. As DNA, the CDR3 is TGCAGTGCTAGCCGGGGGGAAGAGACCCAGTACTTC.

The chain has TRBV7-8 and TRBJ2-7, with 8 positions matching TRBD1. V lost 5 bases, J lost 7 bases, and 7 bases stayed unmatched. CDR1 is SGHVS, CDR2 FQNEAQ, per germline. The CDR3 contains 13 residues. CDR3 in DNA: TGTGCCAGCAGCAACCGACAGGGGAGTGAGCAGTACTTC. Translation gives CASSNRQGSEQYF.

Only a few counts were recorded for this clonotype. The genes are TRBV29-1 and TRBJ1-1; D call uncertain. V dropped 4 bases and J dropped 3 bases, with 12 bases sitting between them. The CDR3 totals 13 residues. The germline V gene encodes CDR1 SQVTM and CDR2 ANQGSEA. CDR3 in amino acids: CSVAPYGDTEAFF. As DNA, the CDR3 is TGCAGCGTTGCACCCTATGGGGACACTGAAGCTTTCTTT.

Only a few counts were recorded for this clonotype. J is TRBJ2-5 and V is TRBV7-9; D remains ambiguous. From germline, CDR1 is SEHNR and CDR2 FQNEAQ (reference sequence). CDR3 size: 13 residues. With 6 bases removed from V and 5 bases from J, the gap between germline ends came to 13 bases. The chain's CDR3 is CASRPSGRETQYF. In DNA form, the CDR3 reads TGTGCCAGCAGACCATCCGGTCGGGAGACCCAGTACTTC.

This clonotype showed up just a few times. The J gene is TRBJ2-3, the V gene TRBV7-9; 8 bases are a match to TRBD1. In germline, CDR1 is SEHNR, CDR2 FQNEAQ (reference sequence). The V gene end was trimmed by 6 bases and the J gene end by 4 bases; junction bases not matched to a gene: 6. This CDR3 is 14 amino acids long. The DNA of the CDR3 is TGTGCCAGCAGTCCGACAGGGGCGGCAGATACGCAGTATTTT. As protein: CASSPTGAADTQYF.

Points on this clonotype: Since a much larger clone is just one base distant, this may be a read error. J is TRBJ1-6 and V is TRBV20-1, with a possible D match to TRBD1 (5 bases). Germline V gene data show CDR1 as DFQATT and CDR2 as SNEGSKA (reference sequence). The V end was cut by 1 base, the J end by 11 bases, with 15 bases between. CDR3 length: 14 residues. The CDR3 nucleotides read TGCAGTGCTAGAGTCGCAGGGTATAGTCCACCCCTCCACTTT. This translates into CSARVAGYSPPLHF.